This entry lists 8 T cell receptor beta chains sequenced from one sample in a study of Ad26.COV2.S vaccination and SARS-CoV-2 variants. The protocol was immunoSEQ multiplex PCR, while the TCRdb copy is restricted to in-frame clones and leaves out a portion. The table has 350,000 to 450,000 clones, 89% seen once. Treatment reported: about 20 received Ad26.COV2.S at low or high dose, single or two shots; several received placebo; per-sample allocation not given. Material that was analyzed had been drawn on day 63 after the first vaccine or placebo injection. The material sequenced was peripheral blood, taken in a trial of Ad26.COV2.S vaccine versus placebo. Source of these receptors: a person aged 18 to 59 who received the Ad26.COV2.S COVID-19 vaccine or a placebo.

The CDR3 coding sequence is TGTGCCAGCAGCCTATCGGTCTACGAGCAGTACTTC. This encodes CASSLSVYEQYF. The J gene is TRBJ2-7, the V gene TRBV7-8, with unresolved D. Germline V gives CDR1 SGHVS, CDR2 FQNEAQ. The CDR3 sequence is 12 residues long. Trimming took off 5 bases at V and 3 bases at J, with 8 bases between the two ends.

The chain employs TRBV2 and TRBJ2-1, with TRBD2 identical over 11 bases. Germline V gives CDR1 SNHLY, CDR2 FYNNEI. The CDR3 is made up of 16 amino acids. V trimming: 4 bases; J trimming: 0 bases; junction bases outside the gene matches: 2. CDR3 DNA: TGTGCCAGCAGTGGTACTAGCGGGAGCTCCTACAATGAGCAGTTCTTC. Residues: CASSGTSGSSYNEQFF.

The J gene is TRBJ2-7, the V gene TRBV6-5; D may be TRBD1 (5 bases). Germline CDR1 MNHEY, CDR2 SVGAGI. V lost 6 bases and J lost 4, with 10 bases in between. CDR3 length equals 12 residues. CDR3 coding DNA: TGTGCCAGCAGCTACGACAGATACGAGCAGTACTTC. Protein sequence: CASSYDRYEQYF.

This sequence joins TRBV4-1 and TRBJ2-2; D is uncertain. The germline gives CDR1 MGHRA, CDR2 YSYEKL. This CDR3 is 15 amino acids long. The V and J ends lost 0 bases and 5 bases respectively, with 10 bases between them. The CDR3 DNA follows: TGCGCCAGCAGCCAAGAAGACACCTATACCGGGGAGCTGTTTTTT. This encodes CASSQEDTYTGELFF.

This CDR3 reads CASSPGRRVGETQYF. The CDR3 DNA reads TGCGCCAGCAGTCCCGGGAGGCGGGTAGGGGAGACCCAGTACTTC. The genes are TRBV4-3 and TRBJ2-5; the match to TRBD2 covers 7 bases. This CDR3 is 15 amino acids long. Unmatched junction bases numbered 12, after V lost 6 bases and J lost 5 bases. Germline-derived CDR1 and CDR2 are LGHNA and YSLEER.

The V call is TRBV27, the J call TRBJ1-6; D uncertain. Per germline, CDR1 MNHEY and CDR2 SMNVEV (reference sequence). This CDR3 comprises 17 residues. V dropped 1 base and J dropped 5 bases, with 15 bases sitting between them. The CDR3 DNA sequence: TGTGCCAGCAGTTTATATCCCGTGACATCCGATAATTCACCCCTCCACTTT. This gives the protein CASSLYPVTSDNSPLHF.

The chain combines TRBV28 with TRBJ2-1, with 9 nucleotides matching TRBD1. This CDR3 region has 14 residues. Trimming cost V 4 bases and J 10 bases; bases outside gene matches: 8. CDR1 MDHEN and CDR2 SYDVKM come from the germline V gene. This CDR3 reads CASSSGTGLPEQFF. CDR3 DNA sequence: TGTGCCAGCAGTTCCGGGACAGGGCTCCCCGAGCAGTTCTTC.

The CDR3 sequence is CASSQDRGGQPQHF. In nucleotides, the CDR3 is TGTGCCAGCAGCCAAGACAGGGGAGGCCAGCCCCAGCATTTT. The rearrangement links TRBV4-2 to TRBJ1-5; TRBD1 is a possible D gene (6 bases). Germline values: CDR1 LGHNA, CDR2 YNFKEQ. The V end lost 0 bases, the J end lost 7 bases, and 10 bases lay between the germline ends. The length of the CDR3 is 14 residues.